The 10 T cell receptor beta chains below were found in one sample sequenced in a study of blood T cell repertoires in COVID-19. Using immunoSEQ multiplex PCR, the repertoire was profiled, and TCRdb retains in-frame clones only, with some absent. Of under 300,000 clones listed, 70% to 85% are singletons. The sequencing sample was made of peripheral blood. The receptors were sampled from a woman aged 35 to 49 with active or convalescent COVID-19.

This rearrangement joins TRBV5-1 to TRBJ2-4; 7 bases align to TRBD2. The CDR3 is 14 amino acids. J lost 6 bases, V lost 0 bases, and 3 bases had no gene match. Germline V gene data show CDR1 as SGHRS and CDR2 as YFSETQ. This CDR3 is CASSLAPGGNIQYF. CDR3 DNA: TGCGCCAGCAGCTTGGCGCCGGGAGGAAACATTCAGTACTTC.

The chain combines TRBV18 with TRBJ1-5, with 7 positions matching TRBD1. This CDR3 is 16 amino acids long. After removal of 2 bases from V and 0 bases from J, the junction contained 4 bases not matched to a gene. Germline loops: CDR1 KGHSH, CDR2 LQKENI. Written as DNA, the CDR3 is TGTGCCAGCTCACCAGACAGGGCCTATAGCAATCAGCCCCAGCATTTT. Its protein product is CASSPDRAYSNQPQHF.

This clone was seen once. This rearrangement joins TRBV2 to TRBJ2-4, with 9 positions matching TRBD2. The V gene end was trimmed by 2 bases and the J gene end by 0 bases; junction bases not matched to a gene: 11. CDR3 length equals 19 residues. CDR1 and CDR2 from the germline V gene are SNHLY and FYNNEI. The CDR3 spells CASSERLAGTSLAKNIQYF. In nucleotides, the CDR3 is TGTGCCAGCAGTGAAAGGCTAGCGGGGACCTCGCTAGCCAAAAACATTCAGTACTTC.

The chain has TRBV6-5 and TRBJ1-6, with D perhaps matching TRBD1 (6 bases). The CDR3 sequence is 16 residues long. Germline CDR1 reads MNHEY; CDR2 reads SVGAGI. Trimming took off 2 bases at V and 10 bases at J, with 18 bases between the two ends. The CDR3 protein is CASSYGGALLSSPLHF. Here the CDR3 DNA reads TGTGCCAGCAGTTACGGGGGGGCGCTTCTGTCCTCACCCCTCCACTTT.

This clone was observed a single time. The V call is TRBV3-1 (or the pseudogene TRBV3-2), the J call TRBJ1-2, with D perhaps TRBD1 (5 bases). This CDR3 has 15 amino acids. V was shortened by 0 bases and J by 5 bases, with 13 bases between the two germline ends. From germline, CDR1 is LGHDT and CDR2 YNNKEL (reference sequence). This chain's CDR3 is CASSQDTGLPYGYTF. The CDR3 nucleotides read TGTGCCAGCAGCCAAGATACGGGACTTCCTTATGGCTACACCTTC.

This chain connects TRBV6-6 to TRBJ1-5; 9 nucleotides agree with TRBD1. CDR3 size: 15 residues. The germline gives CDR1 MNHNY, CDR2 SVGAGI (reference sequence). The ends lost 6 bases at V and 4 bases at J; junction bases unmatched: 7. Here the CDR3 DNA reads TGTGCCAGCAGGACCACAGGGGGCGGTAATCAGCCCCAGCATTTT. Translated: CASRTTGGGNQPQHF.

DNA for the CDR3: TGTGCCAGCCAGCAGTCCGAGTCTCGGGGGGGAAACATTCAGTACTTC. The encoded protein is CASQQSESRGGNIQYF. The gene calls are TRBV2 and TRBJ2-4, with 8 bases matching TRBD2. Germline CDR1 SNHLY, CDR2 FYNNEI. This CDR3 is 16 amino acids long. The trim removed 8 bases at V and 6 bases at J, leaving 15 bases unmatched. Using reference TRBV2 and TRBJ2-4 for the parts outside the CDR3, the full variable domain is EPEVTQTPSHQVTQMGQEVILRCVPISNHLYFYWYRQILGQKVEFLVSFYNNEISEKSEIFDDQFSVERPDGSNFTLKIRSTKLEDSAMYFCASQQSESRGGNIQYFGAGTRLSVL.

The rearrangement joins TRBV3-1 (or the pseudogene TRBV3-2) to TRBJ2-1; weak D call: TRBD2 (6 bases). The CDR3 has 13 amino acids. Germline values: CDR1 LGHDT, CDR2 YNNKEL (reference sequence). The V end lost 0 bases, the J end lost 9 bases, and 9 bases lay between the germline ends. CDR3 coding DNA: TGTGCCAGCAGCCAAGATGGAGGGCCTGAGCAGTTCTTC. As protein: CASSQDGGPEQFF.

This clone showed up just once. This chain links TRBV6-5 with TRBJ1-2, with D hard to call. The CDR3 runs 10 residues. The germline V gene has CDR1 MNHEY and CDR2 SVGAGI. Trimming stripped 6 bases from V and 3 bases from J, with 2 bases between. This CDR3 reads CASSDYGYTF. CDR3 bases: TGTGCCAGCAGCGACTATGGCTACACCTTC.

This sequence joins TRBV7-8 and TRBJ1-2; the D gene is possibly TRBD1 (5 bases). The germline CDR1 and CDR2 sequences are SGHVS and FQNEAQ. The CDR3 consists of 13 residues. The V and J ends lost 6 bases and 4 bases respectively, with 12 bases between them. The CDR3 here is CASSPRVLYGYTF. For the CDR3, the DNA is TGTGCCAGCAGTCCCAGGGTCCTCTATGGCTACACCTTC.